These T cell receptor beta chains were read from a single sample in a study of T cells in Graves' hyperthyroidism and ophthalmopathy. TCRdb reprocessed the multiplex PCR reads via MiXCR and lists one record per CDR3 protein. The sample has 340,000 or so distinct CDR3 sequences; 18% are singletons. The sample was blood. These receptors were taken from a woman in her forties or fifties with Graves' hyperthyroidism. The CDR3 runs from the conserved cysteine through the conserved F or W. A D gene is named only where the DNA matches it firmly. Clone size is shown for a subset of rows, as once, few, many or a class of expanded clone.

J	D	V	size	CDR3	DNA
TRBJ2-3	NA	TRBV18	NA	CASSPRSDSTDTQYF	TGTGCCAGCTCACCACGGAGCGACAGCACAGATACGCAGTATTTT
TRBJ1-6	NA	TRBV28	NA	CAAGGENNSPLHF	TGTGCCGCCGGCGGGGAAAATAATTCACCCCTCCACTTT
TRBJ2-3	NA	TRBV10-3	few	CAISARRDADTQYF	TGTGCCATCAGTGCCCGACGGGACGCAGATACGCAGTATTTT
TRBJ2-1	NA	TRBV12-3/TRBV12-4	NA	CASKGNPYNEQFF	TGTGCCAGCAAGGGGAACCCCTACAATGAGCAGTTCTTC
TRBJ1-6	TRBD1	TRBV3-1	NA	CASSQKRNTGEFYNSPLHF	TGTGCCAGCAGCCAAAAAAGAAATACAGGGGAATTCTATAATTCACCCCTCCACTTT
TRBJ1-2	TRBD1	TRBV19	few	CASSRPGQGADGYTF	TGTGCCAGTAGTCGCCCCGGACAGGGGGCGGATGGCTACACCTTC
TRBJ1-5	TRBD1	TRBV6-2/TRBV6-3	NA	CASTAAGGGQPQHF	TGTGCCAGCACCGCGGCAGGGGGAGGCCAGCCCCAGCATTTT
TRBJ1-1	NA	TRBV28	many	CASSPSLRGTEAFF	TGTGCCAGCAGCCCCTCGTTAAGGGGAACTGAAGCTTTCTTT
TRBJ2-1	NA	TRBV5-4	many	CASALSSYNEQFF	TGTGCCAGCGCCTTGAGCTCCTACAATGAGCAGTTCTTC
TRBJ2-6	NA	TRBV18	NA	CASSPAWGSSGANVLTF	TGTGCCAGCTCACCGGCCTGGGGGAGCTCTGGGGCCAACGTCCTGACTTTC
TRBJ2-1	NA	TRBV4-1	few	CASSQEVFIAGIVYEQFF	TGCGCCAGCAGCCAAGAAGTATTTATCGCGGGAATTGTGTATGAGCAGTTCTTC
TRBJ1-2	NA	TRBV6-1	many	CASSENSVVSGTTLDYGYTF	TGTGCCAGCAGTGAAAATTCAGTGGTATCCGGGACAACTTTGGACTATGGCTACACCTTC
TRBJ2-1	TRBD2	TRBV6-1	NA	CASSKPGLVEQFF	TGTGCCAGCAGTAAACCGGGACTAGTTGAGCAGTTCTTC
TRBJ1-2	TRBD1	TRBV6-5	NA	CASSYRTGYGYTF	TGTGCCAGCAGTTATAGGACAGGGTATGGCTACACCTTC
TRBJ2-4	TRBD2	TRBV28	many	CASSRLAGEAKNIQYF	TGTGCCAGCAGCCGACTAGCGGGAGAGGCCAAAAACATTCAGTACTTC
TRBJ1-6	NA	TRBV27	few	CASSSLAPGSPLHF	TGTGCCAGCAGTTCACTCGCCCCTGGTTCACCCCTCCACTTT
TRBJ1-1	NA	TRBV5-1	few	CASSLRATGKNEAFF	TGCGCCAGCAGCTTGAGGGCCACAGGAAAAAATGAAGCTTTCTTT
TRBJ2-1	NA	TRBV12-3/TRBV12-4	NA	CASSDKYSEQFF	TGTGCCAGCAGTGACAAGTATTCGGAGCAGTTCTTC
TRBJ2-3	NA	TRBV20-1	NA	CSARGAGASQDTQYF	TGCAGTGCTAGGGGGGCGGGAGCTAGCCAAGATACGCAGTATTTT
TRBJ1-2	NA	TRBV3-1	NA	CASTGGKGFEYGYTF	TGTGCCAGCACCGGAGGTAAAGGTTTCGAGTATGGCTACACCTTC
TRBJ2-5	NA	TRBV10-1	few	CASSEDNRQETQYF	TGCGCCAGCAGTGAAGACAATCGCCAAGAGACCCAGTACTTC
TRBJ2-7	NA	TRBV5-1	NA	CASSPSMGGSYEQYF	TGCGCCAGCAGTCCGAGTATGGGAGGCTCCTACGAGCAGTACTTC
TRBJ1-2	NA	TRBV29-1	many	CSVEGGVYGYTF	TGCAGCGTTGAAGGGGGGGTTTATGGCTACACCTTC
TRBJ2-3	TRBD2	TRBV7-2	many	CASSLLLAGGLDTQYF	TGTGCCAGCAGCTTACTCCTAGCGGGGGGCTTAGATACGCAGTATTTT
TRBJ1-5	TRBD1	TRBV20-1	NA	CSALGVRGLGQPQHF	TGCAGTGCCCTTGGCGTCAGGGGGCTAGGGCAGCCCCAGCATTTT
TRBJ1-5	NA	TRBV18	few	CASANITNGQPQHF	TGTGCCAGCGCCAACATCACCAACGGGCAGCCCCAGCATTTT
TRBJ2-3	NA	TRBV27	NA	CASSLIQKGMRDTQYF	TGTGCCAGCAGCCTCATCCAAAAAGGGATGAGAGATACGCAGTATTTT
TRBJ1-2	NA	TRBV24-1	many	CATSDSYTTVGYTF	TGTGCCACCAGTGATTCTTACACCACGGTGGGCTACACCTTC
TRBJ2-1	NA	TRBV6-1	many	CASIRGLGYNEQFF	TGTGCCAGCATCCGGGGACTTGGATACAATGAGCAGTTCTTC
TRBJ1-2	NA	TRBV30	many	CAWSPGDHGYTF	TGTGCCTGGAGTCCAGGGGACCATGGCTACACCTTC
TRBJ2-1	NA	TRBV24-1	few	CATSDPSYNEQFF	TGTGCCACCAGTGACCCCTCCTACAATGAGCAGTTCTTC
TRBJ2-7	NA	TRBV2	NA	CATRTGPITYEQYF	TGTGCCACCCGGACGGGGCCTATTACCTACGAGCAGTACTTC
TRBJ1-5	TRBD1	TRBV6-5	few	CASSYPGQGPYIRSNQPQHF	TGTGCCAGCAGTTATCCGGGACAGGGGCCGTATATTCGTAGCAATCAGCCCCAGCATTTT
TRBJ2-4	NA	TRBV6-1	few	CASSEIDWGTVTKNIQYF	TGTGCCAGCAGTGAAATCGACTGGGGCACGGTAACCAAAAACATTCAGTACTTC
TRBJ1-2	TRBD1	TRBV20-1	NA	CSARDRTGPYGYTF	TGCAGTGCTAGAGATAGGACAGGACCCTATGGCTACACCTTC
TRBJ1-1	NA	TRBV3-1	many	CASSQDGGRNTEAFF	TGTGCCAGCAGCCAAGATGGAGGGCGGAACACTGAAGCTTTCTTT
TRBJ2-6	NA	TRBV27	NA	CASSAWGANVLTF	TGTGCCAGCAGTGCCTGGGGGGCCAACGTCCTGACTTTC
TRBJ2-7	NA	TRBV2	few	CASRPTWGEQYF	TGTGCCAGCAGACCAACTTGGGGGGAGCAGTACTTC
TRBJ2-3	NA	TRBV20-1	many	CSAKTSSDTQYF	TGCAGTGCTAAGACTAGTTCTGATACGCAGTATTTT
TRBJ1-2	TRBD1	TRBV7-9	few	CASSLVGQYGYTF	TGTGCCAGCAGCTTAGTGGGACAGTATGGCTACACCTTC
TRBJ1-1	NA	TRBV4-1	NA	CASSQSVADGTEAFF	TGCGCCAGCAGCCAATCGGTGGCGGACGGCACTGAAGCTTTCTTT
TRBJ1-1	NA	TRBV5-1	few	CASSSTTEAFF	TGCGCCAGCAGCTCCACCACTGAAGCTTTCTTT
TRBJ2-1	NA	TRBV11-2	many	CASSFQGGSYNEQFF	TGTGCCAGCAGCTTCCAGGGTGGGTCCTACAATGAGCAGTTCTTC
TRBJ2-2	TRBD1	TRBV6-1	NA	CASNGQANTGELFF	TGTGCCAGCAACGGACAGGCGAACACCGGGGAGCTGTTTTTT
TRBJ1-6	NA	TRBV18	few	CASSGRAPGNSPLHF	TGTGCCAGCTCAGGCCGGGCCCCGGGTAATTCACCCCTCCACTTT
TRBJ1-1	NA	TRBV2	few	CASSVEVDAFF	TGTGCCAGCAGTGTGGAGGTAGACGCTTTCTTT
TRBJ2-1	TRBD2	TRBV20-1	NA	CSARDWERGGGNEQFF	TGCAGTGCTAGAGATTGGGAGCGGGGGGGGGGGAATGAGCAGTTCTTC
TRBJ1-1	NA	TRBV5-1	many	CASSLVGAVDTEAFF	TGCGCCAGCAGCTTGGTAGGGGCCGTCGACACTGAAGCTTTCTTT
TRBJ1-2	NA	TRBV6-1	NA	CASSRGTYGYTF	TGTGCCAGCAGTAGGGGTACCTATGGCTACACCTTC
TRBJ2-2	NA	TRBV29-1	NA	CSGFIQTGELFF	TGCAGCGGCTTCATTCAGACCGGGGAGCTGTTTTTT
TRBJ1-2	NA	TRBV11-2	NA	CASSPRGNGYTF	TGTGCCAGCAGCCCACGCGGCAATGGCTACACCTTC